The next 5 T cell receptor beta chains were all read from a single sample in a study of T cells after yellow fever vaccination. TCRdb fed the 5' RACE reads into MiXCR, producing one record per CDR3 protein. The sample records some 500,000 distinct CDR3 sequences, 13% being singletons. Sequencing was performed on PBMCs, taken on the day of the yellow fever booster vaccination. The receptor set was obtained from a man aged 25 to 45 who received the YFV17D yellow fever vaccine.

This clonotype has a handful of counts. J is TRBJ1-2 and V is TRBV5-4, with D hard to call. Germline V CDR1 and CDR2: SGHNT, YYREEE (reference sequence). This CDR3 contains 13 residues. Trimming pared 3 bases from V and 4 bases from J, leaving 10 bases between. DNA for the CDR3: TGTGCCAGCAGCTCGGACGGTGTCTATGGCTACACCTTC. Its translation is CASSSDGVYGYTF.

Here the CDR3 reads CASSSSGRGDEQFF. The CDR3 region has the DNA TGTGCCAGCAGTTCTAGCGGGAGAGGCGATGAGCAGTTCTTC. The rearrangement joins TRBV4-2 to TRBJ2-1, with 10 bases fitting TRBD2. Looked up from germline, CDR1 is LGHNA and CDR2 is YNFKEQ. The CDR3 totals 14 residues. Trimming removed 6 bases from V and 8 bases from J; junction bases left unmatched: 7.

The rearrangement links TRBV3-1 to TRBJ2-1; 13 positions agree with TRBD2. The CDR3 has 16 amino acids. In germline, CDR1 is LGHDT, CDR2 YNNKEL (reference sequence). V was clipped by 3 bases and J by 6 bases; unmatched bases: 5. CDR3 region: CASSHIRLAGGNEQFF. The CDR3 region has the DNA TGTGCCAGCAGCCACATAAGACTAGCGGGAGGCAATGAGCAGTTCTTC.

The gene calls are TRBV6-1 and TRBJ1-4; 7 nucleotides agree with TRBD1. V lost 7 bases to trimming and J lost 4 bases; unmatched junction nucleotides: 3. Germline V lookup: CDR1 MNHNS, CDR2 SASEGT. CDR3 length: 13 residues. The CDR3 is CASKQGINEKLFF. DNA of the CDR3: TGTGCCAGCAAACAGGGGATTAATGAAAAACTGTTTTTT.

This clonotype occurred a few times. The gene calls are TRBV30 and TRBJ1-2; D possibly corresponds to TRBD1 (6 bases). Germline V lookup: CDR1 GTSNPN, CDR2 SVGIG (reference sequence). V was trimmed by 2 bases and J by 7 bases, leaving 17 bases between them. The CDR3 loop spans 14 amino acids. The CDR3 sequence: CAWSISWGAGGYTF. The CDR3 DNA sequence: TGTGCCTGGAGTATTAGCTGGGGGGCGGGTGGCTACACCTTC.